These 13 T cell receptor beta chains came from one sample sequenced in a study of blood T cell repertoires in COVID-19. Profiled with immunoSEQ multiplex PCR; TCRdb holds only in-frame clones, not every one. The sample records approximately 230,000 clones, 87% being singletons. Sequencing was performed on PBMCs or T cells enriched from blood (not recorded which). All receptors derive from a woman aged 30 to 39 with acute COVID-19.

The V gene is TRBV27, the J gene TRBJ1-1, with D perhaps matching TRBD1 (5 bases). The CDR3 length is 15 residues. Between the trimmed V and J ends, which lost 5 bases and 1 base, there was a span of 14 bases. Germline CDR1 reads MNHEY; CDR2 reads SMNVEV (reference sequence). The CDR3 is CASSLRGAGNTEAFF. CDR3 in DNA: TGTGCCAGCAGTCTCCGCGGGGCCGGGAACACTGAAGCTTTCTTT.

This chain joins TRBV19 and TRBJ1-4, with 9 bases aligning to TRBD1. Germline V gene lookup returns CDR1 LNHDA and CDR2 SQIVND (reference sequence). Trimming took 6 bases from V and 6 from J; bases not matched to a gene: 5. CDR3 length: 14 amino acids. The DNA of the CDR3 is TGTGCCAGTAGAACGGACAGGGGAGATGAAAAACTGTTTTTT. This translates into CASRTDRGDEKLFF.

The chain uses TRBV13 and TRBJ1-2; TRBD1 matches at 7 bases. The CDR3 totals 16 residues. Germline loops: CDR1 PRHDT, CDR2 FYEKMQ (reference sequence). Trimming removed 6 bases from V and 4 bases from J; junction bases left unmatched: 14. The CDR3 loop reads CASRILNRGQIYGYTF. The CDR3 DNA follows: TGTGCCAGCAGAATCCTAAACAGGGGACAAATCTATGGCTACACCTTC.

This clone was counted once. V is TRBV7-2 and J is TRBJ2-7, with D maybe TRBD1 (7 bases). The CDR3 is 13 residues long. The germline CDR1 and CDR2 sequences are SGHTA and FQGNSA. Trimming stripped 5 bases from V and 7 bases from J, with 15 bases between. The CDR3 coding sequence is TGTGCCAGCAGCCAGGGCAGGGGGAGGGAGCAGTACTTC. Its protein product is CASSQGRGREQYF.

This chain uses TRBV5-1 with TRBJ1-3; D is ambiguous. The ends were cut back, 7 bases at V and 0 bases at J, with 14 bases in the middle. The CDR3 spans 15 residues. Germline V gene lookup returns CDR1 SGHRS and CDR2 YFSETQ. The CDR3 here is CASSVAGSSGNTIYF. CDR3 nucleotide sequence: TGCGCCAGCTCGGTGGCAGGAAGCTCTGGAAACACCATATATTTT.

V is TRBV28 and J is TRBJ2-7, with TRBD2 identical over 8 bases. Germline CDR1 reads MDHEN; CDR2 reads SYDVKM. The CDR3 contains 15 residues. V was clipped by 6 bases and J by 3 bases; unmatched bases: 10. Here the CDR3 DNA reads TGTGCCAGCAGACCCCAGCGGGGGACGATCTACGAGCAGTACTTC. This sequence encodes CASRPQRGTIYEQYF.

Concerning this clone itself: Different DNA sequences within this sample yield the same CDR3. The J gene is TRBJ2-1, the V gene TRBV7-6; 12 bases agree with TRBD2. The CDR3 covers 15 residues. Germline V CDR1 and CDR2: SGHVS, FNYEAQ. The junction had 6 bases not matched to a gene; V was cut back by 5 bases and J by 7 bases. CDR3 sequence: CASSPTSGRKNEQFF. For the CDR3, the DNA is TGTGCCAGCAGCCCAACTAGCGGGAGGAAGAATGAGCAGTTCTTC.

DNA for the CDR3: TGTGCCAGCAATGGCGGGGGGGTCTACAATGAGCAGTTCTTC. It translates to CASNGGGVYNEQFF. The V call is TRBV6-5, the J call TRBJ2-1; 9 nucleotides match TRBD2. V lost 7 bases, J lost 3 bases, and 4 bases stayed unmatched. Germline CDR1 reads MNHEY; CDR2 reads SVGAGI. The CDR3 covers 14 residues.

The genes are TRBV12-3 or TRBV12-4 and TRBJ1-5, with D possibly being TRBD1 (5 bases). The CDR3 is 13 amino acids. V was trimmed by 3 bases and J by 5 bases, leaving 8 bases between them. The CDR3: CASSFGGDQPQHF. In DNA form, the CDR3 reads TGTGCCAGCAGTTTCGGGGGAGATCAGCCCCAGCATTTT.

This clone showed up just once. The V call is TRBV2, the J call TRBJ2-3; TRBD1 aligns across 7 bases. Trimming removed 5 bases from V and 1 base from J; junction bases left unmatched: 3. CDR1 is SNHLY and CDR2 is FYNNEI in the germline V gene. The length of the CDR3 is 14 residues. CDR3 sequence reads: CASSKGGGTDTQYF. DNA for the CDR3: TGTGCCAGCAGTAAAGGGGGCGGCACAGATACGCAGTATTTT.

The chain has TRBV18 and TRBJ2-5; 13 nucleotides match TRBD2. The CDR3 is 16 residues long. Per the germline V gene, CDR1 is KGHSH and CDR2 is LQKENI. Trimming at V came to 3 bases and at J to 2 bases, leaving 3 bases not matched to a gene. CDR3 nucleotides: TGTGCCAGCTCACCGAAGGGACTAGCGGGGCAAGAGACCCAGTACTTC. Its translation is CASSPKGLAGQETQYF.

This chain joins TRBV7-2 and TRBJ2-5; unclear D gene. Germline assignment: CDR1 SGHTA and CDR2 FQGNSA. CDR3 length: 13 amino acids. Trimming took off 0 bases at V and 5 bases at J, with 7 bases between the two ends. CDR3 DNA: TGTGCCAGCAGCTTAGCACTTGCCGAGACCCAGTACTTC. Its translation: CASSLALAETQYF.

This chain connects TRBV7-2 to TRBJ2-5; perhaps TRBD2 as D (6 bases). V was pared by 2 bases and J by 3 bases, with 10 bases between. In germline, CDR1 is SGHTA, CDR2 FQGNSA. This CDR3 spans 14 amino acids. Here the CDR3 reads CASSLWGLEETQYF. The CDR3 nucleotides are TGTGCCAGCAGCTTATGGGGACTTGAAGAGACCCAGTACTTC.